What follows describes a single T cell receptor beta chain. No antigen is known for it. No base qualities exist here, and no much larger clone lies one base off it. Sequences SGDLS (CDR1) and YYNGEE (CDR2) are obtained from the germline V gene. For this chain, trimming is 5 bases at the V end and 5 bases at the J end, and the number of junction bases without a gene match is 5. The CDR3 contains 13 residues, cysteine and phenylalanine counted. Only the CDR3 DNA is retained, 39 bases long and in frame from the first base. The data were taken from a study of T cell responses to AZD1222 COVID-19 vaccine (dated by TCRdb to the early 2020s). For the study in its entirety: TCR sequencing covered some 250 trial participants: 207 given two doses of AZD1222 and approximately 25 given two doses of MenACWY control vaccine. Trial participants were enrolled by age into 18-55, 56-69 and 70-plus year subgroups, with around 150, 28 and 57 TCR-sequenced participants respectively.

The CDR3 regions of human TCRbeta chains were analyzed by immunosequencing. The original pipeline was this. Repertoire TCRs were checked for matches against a reference library of SARS-CoV-2-specific TCRs that had been generated using the MIRA antigen-specificity platform. Breadth meant the fraction of unique TCRs that were SARS-CoV-2-associated, whereas depth meant the fraction of total T cells that were SARS-CoV-2-associated. Using the MIRA data, each spike-specific TCR was assigned both to the spike region to which the TCR was reactive and to a CD4 or CD8 class. Log10-transformed breadth and depth values were compared by one-way ANOVA with Sidak's multiple comparisons tests. Not all clones reach the TCRdb copy of this immuneACCESS table, which keeps in-frame sequences only. Checked studies attribute under half of the gap to unresolved V genes and leave the rest unexplained. D and trimming come from the DNA, and the V and J calls and clone size come from that table. This sample holds approximately 170,000 clones; 92% were observed only once. The leading ten clones occupy about 1% of the sample.

The time point tag for this specimen amounts to: about 28 days (+/-7) after the second vaccine dose. Because spike-specific TCR depth and breadth did not differ between the two schedules, AZD1222 recipients who got a second dose at roughly 4 weeks were pooled with those who got a second dose at roughly 12 weeks. Vaccinee samples were obtained from the UK trials COV001 and COV002, which included a single-blind randomized controlled phase 2/3 trial of AZD1222 (ChAdOx1 nCoV-19) in healthy adults. For TCRbeta chain sequencing, PBMC samples from trial participants were taken at day 0 and at day 28 after the second dose. The research as a whole found: Conclusions about previously exposed vaccinees are limited, since just five to seven AZD1222 recipients were seropositive for SARS-CoV-2 at baseline. CD4 TCRs associated with the vaccine covered the entire spike protein, and the dominant responses were in regions 160-218 and 743-854. Nearly half of unique spike-specific TCRs reportedly recognized epitopes outside regions mutated in the B.1.351 and B.1.1.7 variants. No day 14 peak-response samples were available, so repertoires were characterized only after the peak T cell response. After two AZD1222 doses, both the breadth and the depth of spike-specific TCRs were significantly higher than at day 0 and than in MenACWY recipients. In the small 56-69-year group, the increase in depth fell short of significance, most likely because of low power. Participants were mostly white British, with more females than males. The authors suggested clonal diversity may have been underestimated.

This TCR came from an adult who received the AZD1222 COVID-19 vaccine. The V gene is TRBV9 and the J gene is TRBJ1-2; 8 of the junction bases match TRBD1. The sequenced sample was peripheral blood, obtained 28 days after the second AZD1222 dose. The CDR3 corresponds to CASSRGQGYGYTF. In nucleotides, the sequence is TGTGCCAGCAGTCGAGGACAGGGATATGGCTACACCTTC. Where the CDR3 stops, the reference TRBV9 and TRBJ1-2 genes take over; the full variable domain is DSGVTQTPKHLITATGQRVTLRCSPRSGDLSVYWYQQSLDQGLQFLIQYYNGEERAKGNILERFSAQQFPDLHSELNLSSLELGDSALYFCASSRGQGYGYTFGSGTRLTVV.